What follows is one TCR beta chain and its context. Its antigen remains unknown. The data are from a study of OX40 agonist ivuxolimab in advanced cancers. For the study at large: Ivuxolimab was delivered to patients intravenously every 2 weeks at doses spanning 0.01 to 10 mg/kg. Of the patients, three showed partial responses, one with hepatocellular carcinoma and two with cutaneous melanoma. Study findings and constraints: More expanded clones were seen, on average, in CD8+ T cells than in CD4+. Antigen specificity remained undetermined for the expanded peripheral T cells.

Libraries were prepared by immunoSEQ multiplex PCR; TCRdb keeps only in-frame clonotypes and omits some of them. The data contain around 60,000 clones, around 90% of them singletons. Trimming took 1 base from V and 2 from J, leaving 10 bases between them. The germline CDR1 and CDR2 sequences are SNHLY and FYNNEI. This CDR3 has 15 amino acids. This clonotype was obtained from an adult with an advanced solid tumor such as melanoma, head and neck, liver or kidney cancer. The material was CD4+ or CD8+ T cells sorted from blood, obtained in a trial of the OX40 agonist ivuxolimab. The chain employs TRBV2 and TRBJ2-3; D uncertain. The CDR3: CASSEDGRYTDTQYF. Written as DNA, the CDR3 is TGTGCCAGCAGTGAAGACGGCAGATACACAGATACGCAGTATTTT.